These T cell receptor beta chains were read from a single sample in a study of CD4 T cells in relation to SARS-CoV-2 and coronaviruses. No cognate antigen is known for these TCRs. The repertoire was sequenced with immunoSEQ multiplex PCR; TCRdb's copy has only in-frame clones and lacks some. The table records fewer than 25,000 clones, more than 75% of them present only once. Material for sequencing was CD4+ T cells from PBMCs, cultured in vitro. Receptors were obtained from a human donor in good health. Each CDR3 is given with its conserved first and last residue. The order of the fields is D gene, clone size, J gene, V gene, CDR3 protein, CDR3 DNA. D genes are given only for firm matches. Some rows have no size entry. The others give once, few or many, or a class for an expanded clone.

D: .
size: .
J: TRBJ1-2
V: TRBV30
CDR3: CAWSRTANLANYGYTF
DNA: TGTGCCTGGAGTAGGACAGCCAATCTAGCTAACTATGGCTACACCTTC

D: TRBD1
size: .
J: TRBJ2-5
V: TRBV11-2
CDR3: CASSFGRRATGGAWETQYF
DNA: TGTGCCAGCAGCTTTGGACGTCGGGCGACAGGGGGCGCCTGGGAGACCCAGTACTTC

D: TRBD1
size: once
J: TRBJ1-1
V: TRBV5-8
CDR3: CASSLADRPKAFF
DNA: TGTGCCAGCAGCTTGGCGGACAGGCCAAAAGCTTTCTTT

D: .
size: .
J: TRBJ2-1
V: TRBV3-1/TRBV3-2
CDR3: CASSQDRGLYNEQFF
DNA: TGTGCCAGCAGCCAAGACAGGGGCCTCTACAATGAGCAGTTCTTC

D: .
size: .
J: TRBJ1-4
V: TRBV9
CDR3: CASSVAVGINEKLFF
DNA: TGTGCCAGCAGCGTAGCTGTGGGTATTAATGAAAAACTGTTTTTT

D: .
size: .
J: TRBJ2-3
V: TRBV5-6
CDR3: CASSLGAEGDTQYF
DNA: TGTGCCAGCAGCTTGGGGGCGGAGGGAGATACGCAGTATTTT

D: .
size: few
J: TRBJ1-2
V: TRBV2
CDR3: CASSTSNRGAFGYTF
DNA: TGTGCCAGCAGTACGTCAAACCGGGGGGCGTTTGGCTACACCTTC

D: .
size: .
J: TRBJ2-7
V: TRBV19
CDR3: CASSRGADVYEQYF
DNA: TGTGCCAGTAGCCGGGGGGCAGACGTCTACGAGCAGTACTTC

D: TRBD2
size: .
J: TRBJ2-5
V: TRBV7-8
CDR3: CASSATSGAETQYF
DNA: TGTGCCAGCAGCGCGACTAGCGGGGCGGAGACCCAGTACTTC

D: .
size: .
J: TRBJ2-1
V: TRBV10-3
CDR3: CAISAQQNNEQFF
DNA: TGTGCCATCAGTGCCCAACAAAACAATGAGCAGTTCTTC

D: .
size: .
J: TRBJ2-3
V: TRBV14
CDR3: CASSQANTQYF
DNA: TGTGCCAGCAGCCAAGCTAATACGCAGTATTTT

D: .
size: .
J: TRBJ1-1
V: TRBV7-9
CDR3: CASSLGEGTANTEAFF
DNA: TGTGCCAGCAGCTTAGGAGAGGGGACGGCGAACACTGAAGCTTTCTTT

D: .
size: once
J: TRBJ1-3
V: TRBV19
CDR3: CASRAAFGNTIYF
DNA: TGTGCCTCCCGGGCCGCCTTTGGAAACACCATATATTTT

D: .
size: .
J: TRBJ2-3
V: TRBV10-3
CDR3: CAISGDWRGTDTQYF
DNA: TGTGCCATCAGTGGGGACTGGCGGGGCACAGATACGCAGTATTTT

D: .
size: .
J: TRBJ2-1
V: TRBV5-1
CDR3: CASSPGAGAVIYEQFF
DNA: TGCGCCAGCAGCCCGGGCGCGGGGGCCGTTATCTATGAGCAGTTCTTC

D: .
size: .
J: TRBJ1-1
V: TRBV7-8
CDR3: CASSGQRVTEAFF
DNA: TGTGCCAGCAGCGGACAGCGAGTCACTGAAGCTTTCTTT

D: .
size: .
J: TRBJ1-3
V: TRBV5-1
CDR3: CASSEDGAGGNTIYF
DNA: TGCGCCAGCAGCGAGGACGGGGCGGGAGGAAACACCATATATTTT

D: .
size: .
J: TRBJ2-1
V: TRBV10-3
CDR3: CAISRVNNEQFF
DNA: TGTGCCATCAGCCGGGTCAACAATGAGCAGTTCTTC

D: .
size: .
J: TRBJ2-1
V: TRBV5-6
CDR3: CASSLGRARSYNEQFF
DNA: TGTGCCAGCAGCTTGGGTAGGGCCCGCTCCTACAATGAGCAGTTCTTC

D: TRBD2
size: .
J: TRBJ2-3
V: TRBV7-9
CDR3: CASSLVLAGITDTQYF
DNA: TGTGCCAGCAGCTTAGTACTAGCGGGTATCACAGATACGCAGTATTTT

D: .
size: .
J: TRBJ2-2
V: TRBV5-1
CDR3: CASSTGLPNTGELFF
DNA: TGCGCCAGCAGCACGGGACTGCCGAACACCGGGGAGCTGTTTTTT

D: .
size: .
J: TRBJ2-1
V: TRBV2
CDR3: CASSEGQNRLNNEQFF
DNA: TGTGCCAGCAGTGAGGGGCAGAACAGACTAAACAATGAGCAGTTCTTC

D: TRBD2
size: .
J: TRBJ2-7
V: TRBV7-2
CDR3: CASSSGLADSYEQYF
DNA: TGTGCCAGCAGCTCGGGACTAGCGGACTCCTACGAGCAGTACTTC

D: .
size: .
J: TRBJ2-7
V: TRBV19
CDR3: CASSGTGTVTYEQYF
DNA: TGTGCCAGTAGTGGGACCGGGACTGTTACCTACGAGCAGTACTTC

D: .
size: .
J: TRBJ2-5
V: TRBV30
CDR3: CAWSQGGGPQETQYF
DNA: TGTGCCTGGAGCCAGGGGGGAGGGCCCCAAGAGACCCAGTACTTC

D: .
size: .
J: TRBJ1-5
V: TRBV2
CDR3: CASSGVREDQPQHF
DNA: TGTGCCAGCAGTGGCGTCAGGGAGGATCAGCCCCAGCATTTT

D: .
size: .
J: TRBJ2-1
V: TRBV5-1
CDR3: CASSFSGGLGNEQFF
DNA: TGCGCCAGCAGCTTTTCAGGGGGGCTTGGGAATGAGCAGTTCTTC

D: TRBD2
size: .
J: TRBJ2-3
V: TRBV7-9
CDR3: CASSLGDYSTDTQYF
DNA: TGTGCCAGCAGCTTAGGGGACTATAGCACAGATACGCAGTATTTT

D: .
size: .
J: TRBJ1-1
V: TRBV3-1/TRBV3-2
CDR3: CASSQEGASGTEAFF
DNA: TGTGCCAGCAGCCAAGAAGGAGCCAGTGGCACTGAAGCTTTCTTT

D: TRBD1
size: .
J: TRBJ2-5
V: TRBV5-1
CDR3: CASRGYPGQGGETQYF
DNA: TGCGCCAGCAGGGGATATCCGGGACAGGGGGGAGAGACCCAGTACTTC

D: TRBD2
size: once
J: TRBJ2-5
V: TRBV5-1
CDR3: CASSRGLAGGETQYF
DNA: TGCGCCAGCAGCCGGGGACTAGCGGGAGGAGAGACCCAGTACTTC

D: .
size: few
J: TRBJ2-7
V: TRBV11-3
CDR3: CASSLFSGPSYEQYF
DNA: TGTGCCAGCAGCTTATTTTCAGGGCCCTCCTACGAGCAGTACTTC

D: .
size: .
J: TRBJ1-3
V: TRBV5-6
CDR3: CASSLGGAGNTIYF
DNA: TGTGCCAGCAGCCTTGGGGGGGCTGGAAACACCATATATTTT

D: .
size: .
J: TRBJ1-2
V: TRBV9
CDR3: CASSVGNYGYTF
DNA: TGTGCCAGCAGCGTAGGGAACTATGGCTACACCTTC

D: .
size: .
J: TRBJ1-1
V: TRBV18
CDR3: CASAEGGMNTEAFF
DNA: TGTGCCAGCGCTGAGGGGGGGATGAACACTGAAGCTTTCTTT

D: .
size: once
J: TRBJ1-2
V: TRBV5-6
CDR3: CAAGRDYGYTF
DNA: TGTGCCGCGGGGAGGGACTATGGCTACACCTTC

D: .
size: .
J: TRBJ1-2
V: TRBV5-1
CDR3: CASSLGERGYGYTF
DNA: TGCGCCAGCAGCTTGGGGGAAAGGGGCTATGGCTACACCTTC

D: .
size: .
J: TRBJ2-3
V: TRBV2
CDR3: CASSGGLREAFSAYTDTQYF
DNA: TGTGCCAGCAGTGGTGGACTAAGGGAGGCTTTTTCCGCCTACACAGATACGCAGTATTTT

D: .
size: .
J: TRBJ2-7
V: TRBV28
CDR3: CASSLGGKSYEQYF
DNA: TGTGCCAGCAGTTTAGGAGGGAAGTCCTACGAGCAGTACTTC

D: .
size: few
J: TRBJ2-7
V: TRBV5-1
CDR3: CASSLAYDGSYEQYF
DNA: TGCGCCAGCAGCTTGGCCTATGACGGGTCCTACGAGCAGTACTTC

D: .
size: once
J: TRBJ2-5
V: TRBV18
CDR3: CASSPPEEETQYF
DNA: TGTGCCAGCTCACCACCGGAGGAAGAGACCCAGTACTTC

D: TRBD2
size: .
J: TRBJ2-1
V: TRBV11-2
CDR3: CASSPYRDYDNEQFF
DNA: TGTGCCAGCAGCCCGTACCGGGACTATGACAATGAGCAGTTCTTC

D: .
size: .
J: TRBJ2-5
V: TRBV30
CDR3: CAWSVSGLGETQYF
DNA: TGTGCCTGGAGTGTATCAGGCTTAGGGGAGACCCAGTACTTC

D: .
size: once
J: TRBJ1-1
V: TRBV25-1
CDR3: CASSEFGWAEAFF
DNA: TGTGCCAGCAGTGAATTCGGCTGGGCTGAAGCTTTCTTT

D: TRBD2
size: few
J: TRBJ2-7
V: TRBV12-3/TRBV12-4
CDR3: CASSLGLAVGQYF
DNA: TGTGCCAGCAGTCTTGGACTAGCAGTTGGGCAGTACTTC

D: .
size: .
J: TRBJ2-5
V: TRBV5-4
CDR3: CASSLAAQETQYF
DNA: TGTGCCAGCAGCTTGGCAGCCCAAGAGACCCAGTACTTC

D: .
size: .
J: TRBJ1-2
V: TRBV3-1/TRBV3-2
CDR3: CASSQETYGYTF
DNA: TGTGCCAGCAGCCAAGAAACCTATGGCTACACCTTC

D: .
size: .
J: TRBJ2-7
V: TRBV5-1
CDR3: CASSLGTTSYEQYF
DNA: TGCGCCAGCAGCTTGGGCACAACCTCCTACGAGCAGTACTTC

D: TRBD2
size: .
J: TRBJ2-3
V: TRBV7-3
CDR3: CASSSSGTSTDTQYF
DNA: TGTGCCAGCAGCAGTAGCGGGACCAGCACAGATACGCAGTATTTT

D: TRBD2
size: .
J: TRBJ2-3
V: TRBV9
CDR3: CASSKSGTSGGDTQYF
DNA: TGTGCCAGCAGCAAGTCCGGGACTAGCGGGGGGGATACGCAGTATTTT